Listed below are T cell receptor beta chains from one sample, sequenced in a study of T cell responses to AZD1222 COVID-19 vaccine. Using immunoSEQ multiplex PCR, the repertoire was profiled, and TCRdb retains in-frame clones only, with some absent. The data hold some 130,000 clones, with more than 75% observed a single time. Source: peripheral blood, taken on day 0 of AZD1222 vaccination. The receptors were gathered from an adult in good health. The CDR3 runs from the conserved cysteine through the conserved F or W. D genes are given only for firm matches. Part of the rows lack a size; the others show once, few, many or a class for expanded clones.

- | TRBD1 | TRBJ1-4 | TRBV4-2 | TGTGCCAGCAGCCAAGAGGCATTAAGGACAGGGTTTGAAAAACTGTTTTTT | CASSQEALRTGFEKLFF
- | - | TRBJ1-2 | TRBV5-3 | TGTGCCAGAAGCATGCGGACGGGAGGCGGCTACACCTTC | CARSMRTGGGYTF
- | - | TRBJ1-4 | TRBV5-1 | TGCGCCAGCGCGACGGGGTCTGCAACTAATGAAAAACTGTTTTTT | CASATGSATNEKLFF
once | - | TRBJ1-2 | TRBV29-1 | TGCAGCGTCGACTATCACACCTTC | CSVDYHTF
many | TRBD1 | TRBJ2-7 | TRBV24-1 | TGTGCCACCAATCGGCGGACAGGTTTCGAGCAGTACTTC | CATNRRTGFEQYF
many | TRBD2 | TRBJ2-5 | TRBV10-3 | TGTGCCCCCCCACCGATCGAAGCGGGGTGGGAGACCCAGTACTTC | CAPPPIEAGWETQYF
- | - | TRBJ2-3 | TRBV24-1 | TGTGCCACCAGTGATTTGGTAGATACGCAGTATTTT | CATSDLVDTQYF
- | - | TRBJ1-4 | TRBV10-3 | TGTGCCATCAGTGATAGGGGGGGCCGTAATGAAAAACTGTTTTTT | CAISDRGGRNEKLFF
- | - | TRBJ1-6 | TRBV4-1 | TGCGCCAGCAGCCAAGGCCAGGGGTCACCCCTCCACTTT | CASSQGQGSPLHF
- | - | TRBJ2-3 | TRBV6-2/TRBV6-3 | TGTGCCAGCAGTTACCTGGACGGGCGCACAGATACGCAGTATTTT | CASSYLDGRTDTQYF
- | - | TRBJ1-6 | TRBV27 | TGTGCCAGCAGTTTACCCTTCCCTCCAGAGAATTCACCCCTCCACTTT | CASSLPFPPENSPLHF
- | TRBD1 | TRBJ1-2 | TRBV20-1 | TGCAGTGCTAGTTCTCAGGGGGCGGACTATGGCTACACCTTC | CSASSQGADYGYTF
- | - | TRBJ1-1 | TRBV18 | TGTGCCAGCTCACCAAAACAAATAGGAGGGGGCACTGAAGCTTTCTTT | CASSPKQIGGGTEAFF
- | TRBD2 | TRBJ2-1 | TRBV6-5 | TGTGCCAGCAGTTACAGCACTAGCGGGGTAAATGAGCAGTTCTTC | CASSYSTSGVNEQFF
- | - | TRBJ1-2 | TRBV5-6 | TGTGCCAGCAGCTTGCGAGGTGGGGGAGGATATGGCTACACCTTC | CASSLRGGGGYGYTF
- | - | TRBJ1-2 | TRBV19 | TGTGCCAGTACCCAGGGGCATAACTATGGCTACACCTTC | CASTQGHNYGYTF
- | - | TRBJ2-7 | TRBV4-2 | TGTGCCAGCAGCCAAGTGGGGCCAGGGTCAGGCTACGAGCAGTACTTC | CASSQVGPGSGYEQYF
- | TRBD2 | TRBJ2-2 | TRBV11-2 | TGTGCCAGCAGCAGGGGACTCCGGACTAGCGGGGGGGAGCTGTTTTTT | CASSRGLRTSGGELFF
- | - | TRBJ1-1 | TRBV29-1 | TGCAGCGCCGCGGCTACGAACACTGAAGCTTTCTTT | CSAAATNTEAFF
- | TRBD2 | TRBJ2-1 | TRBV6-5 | TGTGCCAGCAGTTATCAGCCTAGCGGGGGGAGCCATGAGCAGTTCTTC | CASSYQPSGGSHEQFF
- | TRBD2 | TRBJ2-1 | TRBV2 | TGTGCCAGCAGTGGTGGTAGAGCGGGGGGTTACAATGAGCAGTTCTTC | CASSGGRAGGYNEQFF
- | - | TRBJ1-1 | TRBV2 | TGTGCCAGCAATTACCCACAATTCACCGACAGAGAAGCTTTCTTT | CASNYPQFTDREAFF
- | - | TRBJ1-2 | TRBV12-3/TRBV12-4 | TGTGCCAGCAGGGGTTTTTATGGCTACACCTTC | CASRGFYGYTF
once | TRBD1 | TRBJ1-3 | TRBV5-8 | TGTGCCAGCAGCCCGGACAGGGGATATGGAAACACCATATATTTT | CASSPDRGYGNTIYF
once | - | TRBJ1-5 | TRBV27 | TGTGCCAGCAGTGGAAACTTCCGGTATCAGCCCCAGCATTTT | CASSGNFRYQPQHF
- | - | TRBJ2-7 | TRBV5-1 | TGCGCCAGCAGCATAACTACCGGCTACGAGCAGTACTTC | CASSITTGYEQYF
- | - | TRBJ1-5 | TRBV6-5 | TGTGCCAGCAGTTACGGGGCAGGGCGAAACAATCAGCCCCAGCATTTT | CASSYGAGRNNQPQHF
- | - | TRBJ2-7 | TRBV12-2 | TGTGCAAGTCGCTTAGTAGGGCACAGTCTCATATCCCGGACGTACGAGCAGTACTTC | CASRLVGHSLISRTYEQYF
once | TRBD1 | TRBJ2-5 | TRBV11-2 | TGTGCCAGCAGCTTCGGGACAGGAGAGACCCAGTACTTC | CASSFGTGETQYF
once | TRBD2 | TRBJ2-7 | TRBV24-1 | TGTGCCACCCCGTTTTGGGACAGTTTTAGCGGGGGGCATCGCCGGGCCCCATACGAGCAGTACTTC | CATPFWDSFSGGHRRAPYEQYF
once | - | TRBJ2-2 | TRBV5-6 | TGTGCCAGCAGCCCGACAGGCCTCGCCGCCGGGGAGCTGTTTTTT | CASSPTGLAAGELFF
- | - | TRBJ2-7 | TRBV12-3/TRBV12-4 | TGTGCCAGCAGTTCCTCCTACGAGCAGTACTTC | CASSSSYEQYF
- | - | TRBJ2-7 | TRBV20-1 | TGCAGTGCTAGTAGGGCGGGCCCCTACGAGCAGTACTTC | CSASRAGPYEQYF
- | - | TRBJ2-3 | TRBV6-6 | TGTGCCAGCAGTCGGGGAGGAGGGTGGTTGAGCACAGATACGCAGTATTTT | CASSRGGGWLSTDTQYF
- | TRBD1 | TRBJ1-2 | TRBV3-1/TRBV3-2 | TGTGCCAGCAGCCACGCTGACAGGGTTTATGGCTACACCTTC | CASSHADRVYGYTF
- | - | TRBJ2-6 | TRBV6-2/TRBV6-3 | TGTGCCAGCAGCGGGGGAGGGGGTGTCTCTGGGGCCAACGTCCTGACTTTC | CASSGGGGVSGANVLTF
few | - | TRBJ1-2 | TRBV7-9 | TGTGCCAGCAGGTCCGTAAATAGATATGGCTACACCTTC | CASRSVNRYGYTF
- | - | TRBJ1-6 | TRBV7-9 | TGTGCCAGCAGCTTAGGAGGCAGAGATAATTCACCCCTCCACTTT | CASSLGGRDNSPLHF
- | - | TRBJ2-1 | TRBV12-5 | TGTGCTAGTGGTTTGGTACCCCATTCCAGGGTGGCCACCAATGAGCAGTTCTTC | CASGLVPHSRVATNEQFF
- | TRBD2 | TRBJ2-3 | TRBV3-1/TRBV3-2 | TGTGCCAGCAGCCAAGCGGTACTAGCGGGGGGGCCCCCAACAGATACGCAGTATTTT | CASSQAVLAGGPPTDTQYF
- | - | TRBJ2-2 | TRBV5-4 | TGTGCCAGCAGCTTGGCCAAGGGGGGGGAGCTGTTTTTT | CASSLAKGGELFF